This note documents a single T cell receptor (beta chain) sequence. Clones were read by immunoSEQ multiplex PCR, and TCRdb kept only the in-frame ones, dropping some. The data show 37,000 or so clones, about 92% seen once. The entry originates in a study of ipilimumab plus nivolumab after autologous stem cell transplantation. The wider study: Typical patient got about 5 ipilimumab doses and about eight nivolumab doses (median). The myeloma group: high-risk transplant-naive, or relapse within 3 years after first autologous transplant.

The CDR3 spans 14 residues. Trimming left V 0 bases short and J 2 bases short, with 9 bases between. The V gene's germline CDR1 is SGHRS and CDR2 YFSETQ. Starting 14 to 28 days after autologous transplant, ipilimumab 1 mg/kg was given. J is TRBJ2-7 and V is TRBV5-1; D gene unclear. Sequenced here: PBMCs, sampled in a trial of ipilimumab plus nivolumab as post-transplant consolidation. The clonotype comes from a male donor with multiple myeloma. The CDR3 loop reads CASSLERAPYEQYF. The CDR3 DNA follows: TGCGCCAGCAGCTTGGAACGGGCCCCCTACGAGCAGTACTTC.